The entry below gives a single T cell receptor beta chain sequence along with its context. Its antigen is not yet known. Base qualities are missing; no much larger clone stands one base away. TCRbeta CDR3 regions were amplified from genomic DNA by means of the immunoSEQ Assay, a bias-controlled multiplex PCR. Turning to the authors' computational methods: The number of nucleated cells in each sample was estimated from the amplification of reference gene primers within the assay. Sequence reads were collapsed and filtered to measure the absolute abundance of every unique TCRbeta CDR3 rearrangement. For each sample, productive Simpson clonality was calculated by taking the square root of Simpson's diversity index across productive rearrangements. What TCRdb holds here is the immuneACCESS table cut down to in-frame rearrangements. Part of the clones is not present; checked against another copy, under half of the missing clones reflect an unresolved V gene, and the others are unexplained. The V and J calls and clone size are taken from that table; D and trimming were inferred from the DNA. This sample is represented by hundreds of thousands of clones; around 82% of them were singletons. In total, the top ten clones hold roughly 4.7% of the sample.

Each collaborating institution followed its own protocols to collect whole blood in K2EDTA tubes. For TCRbeta analysis, collaborator samples were shipped as frozen whole blood, as isolated PBMCs, or as DNA extracted from either sample type. V gives up 3 bases and J gives up 8 bases, and the segment between their germline ends measures 19 bases. CDR3 length: 16 amino acids, cysteine to phenylalanine. Just the 48-base CDR3 DNA is kept, in frame starting at base 1. The CDR1 and CDR2 encoded by the germline V gene (reference sequence) are LNHDA and SQIVND. This sample was taken from a study of blood T cell repertoires in COVID-19 (TCRdb year 2020). Looking at the study overall: Samples covering the acute and convalescent phases of COVID-19 were provided by collaborators in the United States, Italy and Spain. The material from the prospective study consisted of cDNA or gDNA derived from T cells, B-cell-depleted T cells, or PBMCs. The dataset comprised deeply sampled blood TCRbeta repertoires from subjects exposed to, actively infected with, or recovered from COVID-19. A freely available public database, intended as a resource for researchers studying the immune response to SARS-CoV-2, is where the repertoires were released. The samples were drawn from the first 160 participants of the ongoing ImmuneRACE study and from 950 to 1,500 subjects provided by 6 global collaborators. A de-identified subject ID, COVID-19 status, age in years and sex were almost always included in the sample metadata. Where HLA class I and class II types were available, the types were taken from metadata supplied by the sample provider, not from assay-based typing.

Study-wide conclusions, independent of this receptor: The quantity of clinical and demographic metadata differed by source and by participant and was supplied without curation.

The chain links TRBV19 with TRBJ2-2; a tentative D call is TRBD2 (5 bases match). Sequencing was performed on peripheral blood. This sequence originates from a woman in her 70s with acute or convalescent COVID-19. The DNA is as follows: TGTGCCAGTAGTATCGTCGGCCAAGTTGTAGCGGGGGAGCTGTTTTTT. It codes for CASSIVGQVVAGELFF.